This TCR beta chain was sequenced during a study of PD-1 blockade in classical Hodgkin lymphoma. Overall study context: Patients in the cohort were put on intravenous nivolumab, 3 mg/kg every 2 weeks. Findings and limits, study-wide: In newly diagnosed patients, baseline TCR diversity was reportedly below that of healthy donors. Complete responders had baseline diversity similar to newly diagnosed patients. TCR diversity in CD4+, not CD8+, cells rose significantly by C4D1.

The data were produced by immunoSEQ multiplex PCR, yet TCRdb's version contains in-frame clones alone and is incomplete. The table includes 130,000 to 150,000 clones, 78% detected once. Every one of the patients relapsed after autologous stem cell transplantation (brentuximab vedotin exposure was variable). CDR1 is LNHNV, CDR2 YYDKDF, per germline (reference sequence). The ends were cut back, 0 bases at V and 7 bases at J, with 10 bases in the middle. CDR3 size: 13 residues. Of note for this clone: Its antigen remains unidentified.

This clonotype was sampled from a human donor with classical Hodgkin lymphoma. The source material was peripheral blood mononuclear cells (PBMCs), sampled before the second cycle of nivolumab. This chain connects TRBV15 to TRBJ2-7, with D perhaps TRBD1 (6 bases). CDR3 amino acids: CATSRDGQGEQYF. CDR3 DNA: TGTGCCACCAGCAGAGATGGGCAGGGGGAGCAGTACTTC.